This TCR beta chain was recorded in a study of blood T cell repertoires in COVID-19. Authors' data handling: Nucleated cell counts were estimated from reference gene primer amplification. Profiling relied on immunoSEQ multiplex PCR, and the TCRdb table lists in-frame clones only, not all of them. V, J and clone size reflect that table, while D and trimming were determined from the DNA. The sample lists more than 50,000 clones, 65% to 80% seen once, with around 45% in the top ten. Germline lookup yields CDR1 LNHDA and CDR2 SQIVND (reference sequence). Trimming left V 5 bases short and J 1 base short, with 16 bases between. CDR3 length: 16 residues.

The sequenced material came from peripheral blood. This clonotype was obtained from an older man with active or convalescent COVID-19. V is TRBV19 and J is TRBJ2-3, with D tentatively TRBD1 (6 bases). CDR3 in DNA: TGTGCCAGTAGTGCCCCGGTGGGGGCGGGCACAGATACGCAGTATTTT. Translating it yields CASSAPVGAGTDTQYF.